Presented here are 29 T cell receptor beta chains from one specimen sequenced in a study of sequential checkpoint blockade in melanoma. Assay used: immunoSEQ multiplex PCR; TCRdb lists only in-frame clones, some missing. The repertoire includes roughly 3,000 clones, roughly 20% of them detected once, and roughly 11% sits in the top ten. Treatment specified: randomized to nivolumab then ipilimumab (arm A) or the reverse (arm B). The material was tumor tissue (inferred from file names), obtained from a patient given nivolumab and ipilimumab in sequence. These receptor sequences come from a human donor with melanoma.

This clone has only a few counts. The V and J genes are TRBV14 and TRBJ1-6, with D maybe TRBD1 (6 bases). The CDR3 loop spans 13 amino acids. Germline-derived CDR1 and CDR2 are SGHDN and FVKESK. The germline V and J ends were trimmed by 7 bases and 4 bases, with 8 bases remaining between them. Here the CDR3 DNA reads TGTGCCAGCACGGACAGTTATAATTCACCCCTCCACTTT. It translates to CASTDSYNSPLHF.

The CDR3 here is CASSLGAPTESYQETQYF. The CDR3 DNA sequence: TGTGCCAGCAGCTTGGGCGCGCCGACAGAAAGCTACCAAGAGACCCAGTACTTC. This chain joins TRBV11-3 and TRBJ2-5; tentatively, D is TRBD1 (5 bases). The ends were cut back, 3 bases at V and 0 bases at J, with 20 bases in the middle. CDR3 length equals 18 residues. Per germline, CDR1 SGHNT and CDR2 YENEEA.

The rearrangement joins TRBV19 to TRBJ2-3; 7 bases are a match to TRBD2. Germline CDR1 LNHDA, CDR2 SQIVND (reference sequence). The CDR3 totals 16 residues. V gave up 6 bases and J gave up 4 bases; unmatched junction bases: 13. CDR3 in DNA: TGTGCCAGTAGCCCCCAGGTAGATCTAGCGGCAGATACGCAGTATTTT. It is translated as CASSPQVDLAADTQYF. The full variable domain, rest sourced from reference TRBV19 and TRBJ2-3, is DGGITQSPKYLFRKEGQNVTLSCEQNLNHDAMYWYRQDPGQGLRLIYYSQIVNDFQKGDIAEGYSVSREKKESFPLTVTSAQKNPTAFYLCASSPQVDLAADTQYFGPGTRLTVL.

The chain links TRBV6-8 to TRBJ2-5; 7 bases line up with TRBD1. The CDR3 extends over 15 amino acids. V lost 5 bases, J lost 3 bases, and 9 bases stayed unmatched. Germline assignment: CDR1 MNHGY and CDR2 SAAAGT. The CDR3 sequence is CASSGTGTVEETQYF. CDR3 nucleotide sequence: TGTGCCAGCAGTGGTACCGGGACAGTCGAAGAGACCCAGTACTTC.

The sample holds a few counts of this clone. J is TRBJ2-2 and V is TRBV11-3; TRBD2 is a possible D gene (6 bases). The CDR3 consists of 16 residues. Trimming pared 8 bases from V and 4 bases from J, leaving 20 bases between. The V gene's germline CDR1 is SGHNT and CDR2 YENEEA. The CDR3 reads CASPLEEGSRTGELFF. CDR3 in DNA: TGTGCCAGCCCACTAGAGGAGGGGAGTCGCACCGGGGAGCTGTTTTTT.

In its sample, this clone was seen a few times. The rearrangement links TRBV11-3 to TRBJ2-2; 8 bases fit TRBD2. The CDR3 has 16 residues. The junction had 4 bases not matched to a gene; V was cut back by 3 bases and J by 1 base. Germline V gene data show CDR1 as SGHNT and CDR2 as YENEEA. The CDR3: CASSFRAGGNTGELFF. The CDR3 DNA follows: TGTGCCAGCAGCTTTCGGGCGGGGGGGAACACCGGGGAGCTGTTTTTT.

This clone was seen a few times. V and J are TRBV30 and TRBJ1-4, with 7 bases fitting TRBD1. The V and J ends lost 6 bases and 0 bases, in that order; junction bases with no gene match: 1. CDR1 is GTSNPN and CDR2 is SVGIG in the germline V gene (reference sequence). CDR3 length equals 13 residues. The CDR3 DNA reads TGTGCCTGTCAGGGGGCAACTAATGAAAAACTGTTTTTT. Translation gives CACQGATNEKLFF.

This clone was seen many times. The chain carries TRBV11-3 and TRBJ2-3; 11 nucleotides match TRBD2. The CDR3 consists of 15 residues. V gave up 3 bases and J gave up 9 bases; unmatched junction bases: 8. Germline CDR1 reads SGHNT; CDR2 reads YENEEA. The CDR3 spells CASSFSGGAAGTQYF. The DNA of the CDR3 is TGTGCCAGCAGCTTTAGCGGGGGGGCCGCTGGGACGCAGTATTTT.

The V and J genes are TRBV29-1 and TRBJ2-5, with 14 bases matching TRBD2. The germline CDR1 and CDR2 sequences are SQVTM and ANQGSEA. The length of the CDR3 is 14 residues. The junction had 8 bases not matched to a gene; V was cut back by 7 bases and J by 7 bases. CDR3 nucleotide sequence: TGCAGCGGAGGACTAGCGGGGGGACCGGGGACCCAGTACTTC. Translated, it gives CSGGLAGGPGTQYF.

This clone is medium-sized (0.01 to 0.1%) in the sample. V gene TRBV11-3 combines with J gene TRBJ1-4; 7 bases agree with TRBD1. CDR1 is SGHNT, CDR2 YENEEA, per germline. V was pared by 5 bases and J by 3 bases, with 9 bases of the junction left unmatched. This CDR3 is built from 16 residues. The DNA for the CDR3 is TGTGCCAGCAGCCCCCAAAGGGGGCGAGCTAATGAAAAACTGTTTTTT. The encoded protein is CASSPQRGRANEKLFF.

This clone qualifies as medium-sized. This chain links TRBV12-5 with TRBJ2-1; 7 nucleotides agree with TRBD1. The germline V gene has CDR1 LGHNT and CDR2 FRNRAP. The ends lost 7 bases at V and 2 bases at J; junction bases unmatched: 5. This CDR3 comprises 14 residues. CDR3 amino acids: CASAPGQAYNEQFF. CDR3 in DNA: TGTGCTAGTGCCCCAGGACAGGCCTACAATGAGCAGTTCTTC.

The J gene is TRBJ2-1, the V gene TRBV6-7, with D hard to call. TRBV6-7 is noted as an ORF with a role that remains uncertain. V was cut by 10 bases and J by 8 bases, with 12 bases left in between. The CDR3 loop spans 11 amino acids. CDR3 coding DNA: TGTGCCACCTGCACCCGGGATGAGCAGTTCTTC. Translating it yields CATCTRDEQFF.

This clone was counted a few times. CDR3 sequence (DNA): TGTGCCAGTAGTATAGGGCGGTTGAGTGAAAAACTGTTTTTT. Encoded protein: CASSIGRLSEKLFF. The chain employs TRBV19 and TRBJ1-4, with D unclear. This CDR3 has 14 residues. The germline gives CDR1 LNHDA, CDR2 SQIVND (reference sequence). V was shortened by 1 base and J by 7 bases, with 10 bases between the two germline ends.

The chain couples TRBV9 to TRBJ2-3, with a possible D match to TRBD2 (5 bases). Germline values: CDR1 SGDLS, CDR2 YYNGEE. The length of the CDR3 is 13 residues. The ends were cut back, 3 bases at V and 5 bases at J, with 10 bases in the middle. The DNA for the CDR3 is TGTGCCAGCAGCGAGGGAGTCTTAGATACGCAGTATTTT. Its protein is CASSEGVLDTQYF.

Relative to its sample, this clone is medium-sized. The V and J genes are TRBV6-8 and TRBJ1-2; TRBD1 matches at 8 bases. The V gene end was trimmed by 6 bases and the J gene end by 5 bases; junction bases not matched to a gene: 5. Looked up from germline, CDR1 is MNHGY and CDR2 is SAAAGT. CDR3 length: 13 amino acids. The CDR3 DNA follows: TGTGCCAGCAGACTTACAGGGGGTTATGGCTACACCTTC. Translation: CASRLTGGYGYTF.

This clone ranks as medium-sized. The chain is built from TRBV11-3 and TRBJ1-1; the D is unclear. V lost 5 bases and J 1 base, leaving 14 bases between the germline ends. In germline, CDR1 is SGHNT, CDR2 YENEEA. The CDR3 length is 15 residues. CDR3 DNA sequence: TGTGCCAGCAGCCCCCGTCGAGGATCGAACACTGAAGCTTTCTTT. It is translated as CASSPRRGSNTEAFF.

The J gene is TRBJ2-5, the V gene TRBV12-1. TRBV12-1 is a listed pseudogene. The CDR3 length is 13 residues. CDR3 sequence (DNA): TGTGCCAGCAGCTTTGCCCCAAGAGAGACCCAGTACTTC. Its protein product is CASSFAPRETQYF.

This clone qualifies as medium-sized. The chain couples TRBV6-8 to TRBJ1-6; D perhaps matches TRBD1 (5 bases). The CDR3 sequence is 15 residues long. CDR1 MNHGY and CDR2 SAAAGT come from the germline V gene. Trimming cost V 10 bases and J 10 bases, with 23 bases left between them. CDR3 protein: CATQRGVGGESPLHF. The CDR3 DNA follows: TGTGCCACTCAAAGAGGGGTAGGAGGAGAGTCACCCCTCCACTTT.

The CDR3 sequence: CASSAGGTGELFF. Here the CDR3 DNA reads TGTGCCAGCAGCGCAGGGGGCACCGGGGAGCTGTTTTTT. The chain has TRBV9 and TRBJ2-2; 7 bases are shared with TRBD1. This CDR3 contains 13 residues. Germline CDR1 reads SGDLS; CDR2 reads YYNGEE. Unmatched junction bases numbered 0, after V lost 3 bases and J lost 4 bases.

This clone was seen a handful of times. CDR3 residues: CASSISAQAAFF. Here the CDR3 DNA reads TGTGCCAGTAGTATATCGGCCCAGGCAGCTTTCTTT. The chain couples TRBV19 to TRBJ1-1; D remains unclear. Germline loops: CDR1 LNHDA, CDR2 SQIVND (reference sequence). This CDR3 contains 12 residues. Trimming stripped 2 bases from V and 10 bases from J, with 11 bases between.

This chain links TRBV19 with TRBJ1-5, with TRBD1 matching over 8 bases. Germline V gene lookup returns CDR1 LNHDA and CDR2 SQIVND (reference sequence). V shed 10 bases and J 2 bases; nucleotides not matched to a gene: 19. The CDR3 runs 18 residues. CDR3 region: CATERRGRPLRGNQPQHF. Written as DNA, the CDR3 is TGTGCCACCGAGCGCAGGGGGCGACCACTTCGGGGCAATCAGCCCCAGCATTTT.

In this sample, this clone is medium-sized (0.01 to 0.1%). One end of the junction fails to match germline, which may point to a read error. In DNA form, the CDR3 reads TGTGCCAGCAGTGACTCGTGGGGCGCGAGCTATGGCTACACCTTC. This sequence encodes CASSDSWGASYGYTF. This chain connects TRBV6-8 to TRBJ1-2; the D gene is possibly TRBD1 (5 bases). Germline CDR1 reads MNHGY; CDR2 reads SAAAGT. The CDR3 spans 15 residues.

This clone was picked up many times. The V gene is TRBV11-3, the J gene TRBJ1-5; TRBD1 matches 7 bases. Germline V lookup: CDR1 SGHNT, CDR2 YENEEA. V trimming: 0 bases; J trimming: 1 base; junction bases outside the gene matches: 6. CDR3 length: 17 residues. In nucleotides, the CDR3 is TGTGCCAGCAGCTTAGACGGCATGGACAGGAGCAATCAGCCCCAGCATTTT. Its translation: CASSLDGMDRSNQPQHF.

The CDR3 DNA is TGCGCCAGCAGCCAAGGGGCAGGGGGCGCGTACTATGGCTACACCTTC. As protein: CASSQGAGGAYYGYTF. V and J are TRBV1 and TRBJ1-2; the table's D call TRBD1 went unverified against the DNA. TRBV1 has pseudogene status. This CDR3 spans 16 amino acids.

This chain uses TRBV19 with TRBJ1-1; 7 nucleotides agree with TRBD1. The CDR3 is 14 amino acids. With 7 bases clipped from V and 1 base from J, the junction kept 6 bases outside the gene matches. Germline V gene sequence: CDR1 LNHDA, CDR2 SQIVND (reference sequence). CDR3 DNA sequence: TGTGCCAGTAAAATCGGGACAGCGAACACTGAAGCTTTCTTT. The encoded protein is CASKIGTANTEAFF.

In its sample, this clone was seen many times. The chain has TRBV7-1 and TRBJ2-2; D is ambiguous. TRBV7-1 is assigned to the ORF class and has an uncertain function. This CDR3 comprises 17 residues. Trimming pared 4 bases from V and 4 bases from J, leaving 19 bases between. The CDR3 DNA reads as TGTGCCAGCAGCTTAAACCCCGGGTCCGTAGGCACCGGGGAGCTGTTTTTT. This codes for CASSLNPGSVGTGELFF.

The rearrangement uses TRBV5-1 and TRBJ1-4, with 10 bases aligning to TRBD1. V dropped 1 base and J dropped 8; count of bases not matched to a gene: 5. In germline, CDR1 is SGHRS, CDR2 YFSETQ. This CDR3 region has 15 residues. CDR3 protein: CASSLYGQGDEKLFF. CDR3 sequence (DNA): TGCGCCAGCAGCTTGTACGGACAGGGGGACGAAAAACTGTTTTTT.

This clone has a handful of counts. The chain carries TRBV5-1 and TRBJ1-3; unclear D gene. The CDR3 runs to 15 residues. V lost 4 bases, J lost 0 bases, and 11 bases lay in between. CDR1 and CDR2 (germline): SGHRS, YFSETQ. The CDR3 DNA reads as TGCGCCAGCAGCCCCACGGGGAGCTCTGGAAACACCATATATTTT. This encodes CASSPTGSSGNTIYF.

This rearrangement joins TRBV6-8 to TRBJ1-1; D is undetermined. The CDR3 is 14 residues long. Germline V gene sequence: CDR1 MNHGY, CDR2 SAAAGT. The V end was cut by 4 bases, the J end by 6 bases, with 15 bases between. CDR3 region: CASSLSVGRPEAFF. The CDR3 DNA reads TGTGCCAGCAGTTTGAGTGTCGGCCGACCTGAAGCTTTCTTT.